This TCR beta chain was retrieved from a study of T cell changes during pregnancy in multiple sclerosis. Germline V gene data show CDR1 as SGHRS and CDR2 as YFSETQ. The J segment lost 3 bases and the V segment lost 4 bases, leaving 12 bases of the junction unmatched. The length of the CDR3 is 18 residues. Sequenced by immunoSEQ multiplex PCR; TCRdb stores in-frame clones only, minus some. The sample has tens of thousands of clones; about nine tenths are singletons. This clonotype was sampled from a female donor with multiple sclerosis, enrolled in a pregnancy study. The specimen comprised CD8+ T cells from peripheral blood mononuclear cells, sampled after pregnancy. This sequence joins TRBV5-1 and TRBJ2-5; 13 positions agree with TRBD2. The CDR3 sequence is CASSVSSGTSGIEETQYF. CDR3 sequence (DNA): TGCGCCAGCAGCGTGTCGTCCGGGACTAGCGGGATCGAAGAGACCCAGTACTTC.